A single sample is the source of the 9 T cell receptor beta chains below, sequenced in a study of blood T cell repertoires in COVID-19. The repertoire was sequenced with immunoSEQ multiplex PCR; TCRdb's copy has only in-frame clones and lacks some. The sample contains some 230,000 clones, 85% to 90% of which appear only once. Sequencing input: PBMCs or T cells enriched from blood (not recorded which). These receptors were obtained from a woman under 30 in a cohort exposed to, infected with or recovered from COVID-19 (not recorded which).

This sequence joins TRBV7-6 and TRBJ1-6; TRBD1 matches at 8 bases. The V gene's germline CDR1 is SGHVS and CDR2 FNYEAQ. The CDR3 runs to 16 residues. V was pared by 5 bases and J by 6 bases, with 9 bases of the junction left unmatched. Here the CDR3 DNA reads TGTGCCAGCAGCCCCTCCCCAGGGGGCCTTAATTCACCCCTCCACTTT. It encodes CASSPSPGGLNSPLHF.

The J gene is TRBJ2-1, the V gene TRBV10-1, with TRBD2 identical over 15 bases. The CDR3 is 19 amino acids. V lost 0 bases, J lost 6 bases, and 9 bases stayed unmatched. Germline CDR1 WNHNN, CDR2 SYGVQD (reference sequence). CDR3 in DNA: TGCGCCAGCAGTGAGTCGGGACTAGCGGGGGGCTCGAGAGGCAATGAGCAGTTCTTC. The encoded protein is CASSESGLAGGSRGNEQFF.

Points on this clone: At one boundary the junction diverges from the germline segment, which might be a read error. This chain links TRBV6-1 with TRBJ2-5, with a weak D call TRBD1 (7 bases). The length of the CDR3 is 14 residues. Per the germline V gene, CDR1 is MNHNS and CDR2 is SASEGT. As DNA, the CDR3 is TGTGCCAGCAGGGAAGGGGGCGGGGCGGAGACCCAGTACTTC. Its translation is CASREGGGAETQYF.

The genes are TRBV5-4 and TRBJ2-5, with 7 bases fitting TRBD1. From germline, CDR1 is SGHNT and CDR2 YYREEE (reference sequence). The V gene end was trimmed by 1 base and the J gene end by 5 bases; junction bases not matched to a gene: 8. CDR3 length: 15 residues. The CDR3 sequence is CASSLKLGGDETQYF. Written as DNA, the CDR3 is TGTGCCAGCAGCTTGAAGTTAGGGGGCGATGAGACCCAGTACTTC.

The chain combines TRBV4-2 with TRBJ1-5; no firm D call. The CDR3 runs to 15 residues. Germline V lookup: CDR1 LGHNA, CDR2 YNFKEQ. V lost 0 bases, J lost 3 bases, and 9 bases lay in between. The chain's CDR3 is CASSQDLGTNQPQHF. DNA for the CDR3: TGTGCCAGCAGCCAAGATTTGGGCACCAATCAGCCCCAGCATTTT.

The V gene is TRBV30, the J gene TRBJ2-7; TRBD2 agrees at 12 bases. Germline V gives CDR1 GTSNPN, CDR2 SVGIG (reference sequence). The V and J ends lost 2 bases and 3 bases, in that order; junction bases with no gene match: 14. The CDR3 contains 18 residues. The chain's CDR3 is CAWSLLAGGSLTLYEQYF. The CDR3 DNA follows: TGTGCCTGGAGTCTGCTAGCGGGAGGGTCCTTAACACTCTACGAGCAGTACTTC.

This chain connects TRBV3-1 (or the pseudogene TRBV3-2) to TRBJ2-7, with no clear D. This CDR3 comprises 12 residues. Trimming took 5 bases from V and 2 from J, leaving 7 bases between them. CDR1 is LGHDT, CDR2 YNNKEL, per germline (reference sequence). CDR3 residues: CASSASPYEQYF. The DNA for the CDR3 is TGTGCCAGCAGCGCCAGTCCCTACGAGCAGTACTTC.

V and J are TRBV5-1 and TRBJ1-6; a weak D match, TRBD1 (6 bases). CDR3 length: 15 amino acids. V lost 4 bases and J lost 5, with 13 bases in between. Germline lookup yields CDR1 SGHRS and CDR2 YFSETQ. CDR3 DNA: TGCGCCAGCAGCGTCCTAGGGGGTGATAATTCACCCCTCCACTTT. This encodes CASSVLGGDNSPLHF.

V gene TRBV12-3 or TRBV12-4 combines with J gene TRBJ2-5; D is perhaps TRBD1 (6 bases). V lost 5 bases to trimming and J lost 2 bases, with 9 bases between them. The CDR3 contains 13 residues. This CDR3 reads CASSVGQQETQYF. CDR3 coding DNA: TGTGCCAGCAGTGTTGGACAGCAAGAGACCCAGTACTTC.